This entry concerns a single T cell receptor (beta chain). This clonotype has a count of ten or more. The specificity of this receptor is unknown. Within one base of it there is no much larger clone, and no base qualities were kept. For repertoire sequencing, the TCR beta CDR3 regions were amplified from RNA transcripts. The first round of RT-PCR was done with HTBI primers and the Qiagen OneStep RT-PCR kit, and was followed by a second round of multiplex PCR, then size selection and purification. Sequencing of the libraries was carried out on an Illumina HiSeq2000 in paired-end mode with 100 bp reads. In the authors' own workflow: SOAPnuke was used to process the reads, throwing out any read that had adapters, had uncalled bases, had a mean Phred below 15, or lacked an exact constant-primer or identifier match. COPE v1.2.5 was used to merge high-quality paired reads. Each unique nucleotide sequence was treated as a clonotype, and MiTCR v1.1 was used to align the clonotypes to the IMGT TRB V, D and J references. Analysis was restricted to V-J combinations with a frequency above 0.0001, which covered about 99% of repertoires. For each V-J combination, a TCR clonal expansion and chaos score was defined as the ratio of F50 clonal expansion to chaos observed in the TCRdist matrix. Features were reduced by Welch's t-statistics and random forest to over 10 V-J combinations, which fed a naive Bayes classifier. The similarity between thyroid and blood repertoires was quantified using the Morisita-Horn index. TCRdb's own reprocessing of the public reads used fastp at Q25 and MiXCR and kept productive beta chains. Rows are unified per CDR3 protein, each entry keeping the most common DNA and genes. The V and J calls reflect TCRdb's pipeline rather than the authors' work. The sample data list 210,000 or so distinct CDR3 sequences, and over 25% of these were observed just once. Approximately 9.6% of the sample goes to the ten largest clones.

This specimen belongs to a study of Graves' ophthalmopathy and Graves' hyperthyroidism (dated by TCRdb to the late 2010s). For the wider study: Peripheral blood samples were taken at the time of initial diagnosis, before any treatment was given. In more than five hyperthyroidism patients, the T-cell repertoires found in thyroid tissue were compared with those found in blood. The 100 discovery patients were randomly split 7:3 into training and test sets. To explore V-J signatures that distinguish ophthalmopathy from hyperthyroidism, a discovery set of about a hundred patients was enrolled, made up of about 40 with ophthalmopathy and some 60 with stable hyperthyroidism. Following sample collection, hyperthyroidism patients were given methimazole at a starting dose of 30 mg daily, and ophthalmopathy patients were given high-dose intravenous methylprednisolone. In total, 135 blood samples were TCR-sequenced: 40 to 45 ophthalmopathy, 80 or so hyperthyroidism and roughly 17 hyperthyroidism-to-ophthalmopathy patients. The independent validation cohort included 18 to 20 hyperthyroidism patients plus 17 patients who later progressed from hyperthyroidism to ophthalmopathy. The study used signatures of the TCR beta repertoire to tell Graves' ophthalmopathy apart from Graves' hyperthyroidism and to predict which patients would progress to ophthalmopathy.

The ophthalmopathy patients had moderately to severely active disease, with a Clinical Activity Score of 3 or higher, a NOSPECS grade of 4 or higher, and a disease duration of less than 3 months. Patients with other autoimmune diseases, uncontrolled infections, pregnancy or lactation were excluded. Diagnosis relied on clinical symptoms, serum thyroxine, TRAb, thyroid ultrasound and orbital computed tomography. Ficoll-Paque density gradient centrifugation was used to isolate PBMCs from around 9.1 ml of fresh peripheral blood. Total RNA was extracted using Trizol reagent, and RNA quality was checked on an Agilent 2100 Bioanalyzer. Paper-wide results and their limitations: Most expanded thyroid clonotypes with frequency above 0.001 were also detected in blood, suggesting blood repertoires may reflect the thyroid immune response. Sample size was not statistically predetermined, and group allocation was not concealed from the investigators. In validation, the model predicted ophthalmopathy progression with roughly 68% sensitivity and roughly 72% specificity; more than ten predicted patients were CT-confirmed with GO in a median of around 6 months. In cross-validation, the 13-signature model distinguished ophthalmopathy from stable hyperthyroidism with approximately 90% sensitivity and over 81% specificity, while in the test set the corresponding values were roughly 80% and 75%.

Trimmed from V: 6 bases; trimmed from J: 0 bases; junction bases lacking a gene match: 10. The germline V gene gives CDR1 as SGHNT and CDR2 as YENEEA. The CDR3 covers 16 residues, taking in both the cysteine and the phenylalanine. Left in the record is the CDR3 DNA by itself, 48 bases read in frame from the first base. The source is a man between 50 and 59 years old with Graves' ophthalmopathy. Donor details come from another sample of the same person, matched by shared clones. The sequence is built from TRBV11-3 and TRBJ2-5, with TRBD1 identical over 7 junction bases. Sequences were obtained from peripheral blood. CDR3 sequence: CASRARTGTDQETQYF. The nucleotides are TGTGCCAGCAGGGCTAGGACCGGGACAGACCAAGAGACCCAGTACTTC.